The rows below give T cell receptor beta chains drawn from one sample of a study of shared clonotypes between healthy human individuals. Produced via immunoSEQ multiplex PCR; TCRdb's table is partial and in-frame only. The data hold about 1 million clones, with about 77% observed a single time. Sequences were obtained from memory CD4+ T cells sorted from blood. All receptors derive from a man aged 18 to 29 in good health. Each CDR3 is given with its conserved first and last residue. The order of the fields is clone size, D gene, J gene, V gene, CDR3 DNA, CDR3 protein. The D gene is left open where the match is weak. Clone sizes are given selectively: once, few, many, or a class where the clone is expanded.

size: few
D: -
J: TRBJ2-2
V: TRBV6-5
DNA: TGTGCCAGCAGTTACCTATTCACAACCGGGGAGCTGTTTTTT
CDR3: CASSYLFTTGELFF

size: -
D: TRBD2
J: TRBJ2-6
V: TRBV6-1
DNA: TGTGCCAGCAGTGAGGGACTAGCGGGAGGGTATTCTGGGGCCAACGTCCTGACTTTC
CDR3: CASSEGLAGGYSGANVLTF

size: -
D: TRBD2
J: TRBJ2-1
V: TRBV6-5
DNA: TGTGCCAGCAGTTTACGGACTAGCGGCAGCAATGAGCAGTTCTTC
CDR3: CASSLRTSGSNEQFF

size: -
D: -
J: TRBJ1-5
V: TRBV6-5
DNA: TGTGCCAGCAGTTCCGTAGGGCCCCAGCATTTT
CDR3: CASSSVGPQHF

size: -
D: TRBD2
J: TRBJ2-7
V: TRBV2
DNA: TGTGCCAGCAGTGAACTGACTAGCGTTTCCTACGAGCAGTACTTC
CDR3: CASSELTSVSYEQYF

size: many
D: TRBD2
J: TRBJ2-1
V: TRBV19
DNA: TGTGCCAGTGGGACTAGCGGTGACAATGAGCAGTTCTTC
CDR3: CASGTSGDNEQFF

size: -
D: -
J: TRBJ2-6
V: TRBV5-4
DNA: TGTGCCAGCAGCTTGATCGACTTATTCTCTGGGGCCAACGTCCTGACTTTC
CDR3: CASSLIDLFSGANVLTF

size: -
D: -
J: TRBJ1-1
V: TRBV7-9
DNA: TGTGCCAGCAGCCCCCGCGCAGGGTTGAACACTGAAGCTTTCTTT
CDR3: CASSPRAGLNTEAFF

size: -
D: TRBD2
J: TRBJ2-7
V: TRBV10-3
DNA: TGTGCCATCAGTGAGTCTTGGCGGGGGAGGTACGAGCAGTACTTC
CDR3: CAISESWRGRYEQYF

size: -
D: -
J: TRBJ2-5
V: TRBV7-2
DNA: TGTGCCAGCAGCTCTCGGGTTCCCCCCCCGACCCAGTACTTC
CDR3: CASSSRVPPPTQYF

size: -
D: TRBD1
J: TRBJ1-1
V: TRBV11-2
DNA: TGTGCCAGCAGCCTCCTAAGTGGGACAGGGGGCAAAGCGACTGAAGCTTTCTTT
CDR3: CASSLLSGTGGKATEAFF